Listed here is a single T cell receptor beta chain. The data were taken from a study of T cells in Graves' hyperthyroidism and ophthalmopathy. RNA transcripts gave rise to amplified TCR beta CDR3 regions. Primed by the HTBI set, a first-round RT-PCR was run on the TCR CDR3. Using its own MiXCR run on the multiplex PCR reads, TCRdb lists one record per CDR3 protein. The profile shows 450,000 to 600,000 distinct CDR3 sequences, about 14% of them singletons. The CDR3 is 14 residues long. The germline V gene encodes CDR1 KGHSH and CDR2 LQKENI. V was clipped by 2 bases and J by 1 base, with 9 bases between them.

The chain uses TRBV18 and TRBJ2-7, with D possibly matching TRBD2 (6 bases). The sequenced sample consisted of blood. This TCR was recovered from a woman aged 40 to 50 with Graves' hyperthyroidism. The CDR3 is CASSPIAESYEQYF. DNA of the CDR3: TGTGCCAGCTCACCAATAGCGGAATCCTACGAGCAGTACTTC.